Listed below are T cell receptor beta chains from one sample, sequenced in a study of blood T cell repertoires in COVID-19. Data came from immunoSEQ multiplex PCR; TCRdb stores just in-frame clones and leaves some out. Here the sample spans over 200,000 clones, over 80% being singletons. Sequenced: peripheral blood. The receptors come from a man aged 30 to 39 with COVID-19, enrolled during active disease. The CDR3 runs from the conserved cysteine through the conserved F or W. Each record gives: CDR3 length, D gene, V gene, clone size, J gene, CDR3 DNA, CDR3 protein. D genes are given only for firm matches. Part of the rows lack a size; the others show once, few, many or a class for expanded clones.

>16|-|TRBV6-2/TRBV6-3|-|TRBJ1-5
TGTGCCAGCAGTTTGCCCCTTCGGGGGGGCAATCAGCCCCAGCATTTT
CASSLPLRGGNQPQHF
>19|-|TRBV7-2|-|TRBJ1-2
TGTGCCAGCAGCTTTATGTCCGTCGGCGGGCAGAACCTTAACTATGGCTACACCTTC
CASSFMSVGGQNLNYGYTF
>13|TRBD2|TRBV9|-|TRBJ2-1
TGTGCCAGCAGCCCGCGGACTAGCGGGGGGGAGTTCTTC
CASSPRTSGGEFF
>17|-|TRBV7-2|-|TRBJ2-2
TGTGCCAGCAGCTTAGAAGTTTTCGCAGGGAAGACCGGGGAGCTGTTTTTT
CASSLEVFAGKTGELFF
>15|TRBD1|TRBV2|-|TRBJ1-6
TGTGCCAGCAGCGCCGGGACAGCCTATAATTCACCCCTCCACTTT
CASSAGTAYNSPLHF
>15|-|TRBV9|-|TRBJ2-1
TGTGCCAGCAGCGTCACGGGGGACGGAGGCAATGAGCAGTTCTTC
CASSVTGDGGNEQFF
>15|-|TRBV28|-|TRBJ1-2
TGTGCCAGCAGTTTAGGAGCGTTAACTAACTATGGCTACACCTTC
CASSLGALTNYGYTF
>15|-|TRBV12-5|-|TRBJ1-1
TGTGCTAGTGGTTTGGTTACAGGGAGGGACACTGAAGCTTTCTTT
CASGLVTGRDTEAFF
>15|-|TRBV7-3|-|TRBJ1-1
TGTGCCAGCAGCTTATACGAAGCGGGGAACACTGAAGCTTTCTTT
CASSLYEAGNTEAFF
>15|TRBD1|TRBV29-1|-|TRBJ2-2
TGCAGCGTTACTTGGACAGGGCTCATCACCGGGGAGCTGTTTTTT
CSVTWTGLITGELFF
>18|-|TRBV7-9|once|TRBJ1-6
TGTGCCAGCAGCTTAGCGATCGGACAAAGCTCCTATAATTCACCCCTCCACTTT
CASSLAIGQSSYNSPLHF
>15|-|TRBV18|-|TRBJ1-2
TGTGCCAGCTCACCACGATTTGCCCAGTTAAATGGCTACACCTTC
CASSPRFAQLNGYTF
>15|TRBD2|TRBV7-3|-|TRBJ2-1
TGTGCCAGCAGCCTGGGACTAGCGGGGAACAATGAGCAGTTCTTC
CASSLGLAGNNEQFF
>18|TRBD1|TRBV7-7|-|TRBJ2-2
TGTGCCAGCAGCCAGGGACAGGGTCCGAGGGTAAACACCGGGGAGCTGTTTTTT
CASSQGQGPRVNTGELFF
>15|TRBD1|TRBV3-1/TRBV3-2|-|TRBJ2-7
TGTGCCAGCTCTGGACCCGGGACAGCGGTCTACGAGCAGTACTTC
CASSGPGTAVYEQYF
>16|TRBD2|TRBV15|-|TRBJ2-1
TGTGCCACCAGCAGAGATACAGGACTAGGGAACAATGAGCAGTTCTTC
CATSRDTGLGNNEQFF
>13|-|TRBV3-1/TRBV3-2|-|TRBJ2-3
TGTGCCAGCAGCTATACTAGCACAGATACGCAGTATTTT
CASSYTSTDTQYF
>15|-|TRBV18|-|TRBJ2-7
TGTGCCAGCTCATCACCCGCACTCTCCTCCTACGAGCAGTACTTC
CASSSPALSSYEQYF
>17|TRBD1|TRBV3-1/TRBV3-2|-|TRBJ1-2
TGTGCCAGCAGCTCCCGGGACAGGGGGCGCGTAGACTATGGCTACACCTTC
CASSSRDRGRVDYGYTF
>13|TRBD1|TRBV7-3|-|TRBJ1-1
TGTGCCAGCAGCCCACAGGGGGACACTGAAGCTTTCTTT
CASSPQGDTEAFF
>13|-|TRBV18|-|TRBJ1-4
TGTGCCAGCTCACGAAGGGGTATTGAAAAACTGTTTTTT
CASSRRGIEKLFF
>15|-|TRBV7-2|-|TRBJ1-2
TGTGCCAGCAGCTTAGCCCTGGGAGGAGGGGTAGGCTACACCTTC
CASSLALGGGVGYTF
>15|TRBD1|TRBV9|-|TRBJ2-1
TGTGCCAGCAGCCTCAACGGACAGGGGGCGAGGGAGCAGTTCTTC
CASSLNGQGAREQFF
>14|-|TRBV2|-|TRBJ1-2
TGTGCCAGCACACCACGGAGCCCCACCGTGGGCTACACCTTC
CASTPRSPTVGYTF
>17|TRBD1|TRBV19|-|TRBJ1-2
TGTGCCAGTAGTATTGGACAGGGCTCGCGCTATCAATATGGCTACACCTTC
CASSIGQGSRYQYGYTF
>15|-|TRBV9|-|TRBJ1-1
TGTGCCAGCAGCGTAGTACCCCAGGGGAACACTGAAGCTTTCTTT
CASSVVPQGNTEAFF
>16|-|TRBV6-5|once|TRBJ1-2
TGTGCCAGCAGTTACCAATACAGGGTCTCTAACTATGGCTACACCTTC
CASSYQYRVSNYGYTF